These 9 T cell receptor beta chains were sequenced from one sample in a study of spatial heterogeneity in lung cancer. MiXCR, run by TCRdb on the 5' RACE reads, gives a single entry per CDR3 protein. The sample has about 92,000 distinct CDR3 sequences; about an eighth are singletons. Time point indicated: sample taken at primary tumor resection. Source: PBMCs, taken at surgery. All receptors come from a male donor with early-stage non-small cell lung cancer.

This clonotype was detected a few times. This rearrangement joins TRBV28 to TRBJ2-5, with D hard to call. Germline assignment: CDR1 MDHEN and CDR2 SYDVKM. The CDR3 extends over 13 amino acids. V lost 5 bases and J lost 3, with 10 bases in between. The CDR3 protein is CASSPREEETQYF. The CDR3 region has the DNA TGTGCCAGCAGTCCTAGGGAAGAAGAGACCCAGTACTTC. Looking up the rest from reference TRBV28 and TRBJ2-5 gives the full variable domain: DVKVTQSSRYLVKRTGEKVFLECVQDMDHENMFWYRQDPGLGLRLIYFSYDVKMKEKGDIPEGYSVSREKKERFSLILESASTNQTSMYLCASSPREEETQYFGPGTRLLVL.

This clonotype was detected ten times or more. This chain uses TRBV7-8 with TRBJ2-3; 9 bases line up with TRBD2. The CDR3 is 15 residues long. The V gene end was trimmed by 2 bases and the J gene end by 2 bases; junction bases not matched to a gene: 2. The germline CDR1 and CDR2 sequences are SGHVS and FQNEAQ. The CDR3 region is CASSLLAGDTDTQYF. CDR3 bases: TGTGCCAGCAGCTTATTAGCGGGGGACACAGATACGCAGTATTTT.

V gene TRBV12-3 or TRBV12-4 combines with J gene TRBJ1-4, with D unresolved. V lost 6 bases, J lost 8 bases, and 7 bases lay in between. This CDR3 is 11 amino acids long. DNA for the CDR3: TGTGCCAGCAGAACCACCGAAAAACTGTTTTTT. As protein: CASRTTEKLFF.

The chain employs TRBV29-1 and TRBJ2-7; no clear D. The germline CDR1 and CDR2 sequences are SQVTM and ANQGSEA. The CDR3 has 11 residues. Between the trimmed V and J ends, which lost 1 base and 3 bases, there was a span of 4 bases. CDR3 amino acids: CSVEAYYEQYF. CDR3 nucleotides: TGCAGCGTTGAAGCCTACTACGAGCAGTACTTC.

The genes are TRBV6-6 and TRBJ1-1; D gene unclear. The length of the CDR3 is 16 residues. The germline gives CDR1 MNHNY, CDR2 SVGAGI (reference sequence). The ends were cut back, 6 bases at V and 2 bases at J, with 19 bases in the middle. The CDR3: CASSSPRRKLNTEAFF. The CDR3 region has the DNA TGTGCCAGCAGCTCCCCACGCCGGAAACTAAACACTGAAGCTTTCTTT.

A few counts support this clonotype. This sequence joins TRBV24-1 and TRBJ2-3; 10 bases line up with TRBD2. Germline V CDR1 and CDR2: KGHDR, SFDVKD. CDR3 size: 15 residues. Trimming removed 5 bases from V and 3 bases from J; junction bases left unmatched: 4. In DNA form, the CDR3 reads TGTGCCACCAGTGGGGTTAGCGGGAGGACAGATACGCAGTATTTT. Amino acid sequence: CATSGVSGRTDTQYF.

J is TRBJ2-7 and V is TRBV7-2; 7 bases map to TRBD1. The V segment lost 5 bases and the J segment 3 bases; nucleotides outside the gene matches: 10. CDR3 size: 15 residues. Germline assignment: CDR1 SGHTA and CDR2 FQGNSA. CDR3 bases: TGTGCCAGCAGCATATCAAGGACAGGCTTCTACGAGCAGTACTTC. Protein sequence: CASSISRTGFYEQYF.

This clonotype was counted ten times or more. This sequence joins TRBV4-2 and TRBJ2-7; possible D gene TRBD1, 6 bases. CDR1 is LGHNA, CDR2 YNFKEQ, per germline. The CDR3 has 15 residues. V was shortened by 4 bases and J by 0 bases, with 13 bases between the two germline ends. CDR3 amino acids: CASSPGHPNSYEQYF. CDR3 sequence (DNA): TGTGCCAGCAGCCCGGGACATCCGAACTCCTACGAGCAGTACTTC.

This clonotype has only a few counts. The chain couples TRBV7-2 to TRBJ2-2; D is tentatively TRBD1 or TRBD2 (6 bases each). Germline assignment: CDR1 SGHTA and CDR2 FQGNSA. V lost 3 bases to trimming and J lost 1 base, with 12 bases between them. This CDR3 contains 16 residues. CDR3 amino acids: CASSFQQGGNTGELFF. The CDR3 nucleotides are TGTGCCAGCAGCTTCCAACAGGGAGGGAACACCGGGGAGCTGTTTTTT. Complete variable domain (other parts from reference TRBV7-2 and TRBJ2-2): GAGVSQSPSNKVTEKGKDVELRCDPISGHTALYWYRQSLGQGLEFLIYFQGNSAPDKSGLPSDRFSAERTGGSVSTLTIQRTQQEDSAVYLCASSFQQGGNTGELFFGEGSRLTVL.